These T cell receptor beta chains were read from a single sample in a study of long-term antiretroviral therapy in people with HIV. Sequencing used immunoSEQ multiplex PCR; TCRdb keeps in-frame clones, though not all of them. The sample consists of around 9,500 clones, around 82% of them appearing once. The material sequenced was unsorted PBMCs, taken 0.4 years before starting antiretroviral therapy. The source is a man aged 30 to 39 with HIV. CDR3s include the opening cysteine and the closing phenylalanine or tryptophan. Fields, in order: V gene, J gene, D gene, clone size, CDR3 protein, CDR3 DNA. A D gene is named only where the DNA matches it firmly. Clone size, where shown, is once, few, many, or a class for clones that have expanded.

v_gene: TRBV4-1; j_gene: TRBJ2-5; d_gene: TRBD2; abundance: NA; CDR3aa: CASSQGGTSGGEYQETQYF; CDR3nt: TGCGCCAGCAGCCAAGGGGGGACTAGCGGGGGCGAGTACCAAGAGACCCAGTACTTC
v_gene: TRBV5-8; j_gene: TRBJ1-5; d_gene: NA; abundance: medium-sized; CDR3aa: CASSTDGISNQPQHF; CDR3nt: TGTGCCAGCAGCACCGACGGGATTAGCAATCAGCCCCAGCATTTT
v_gene: TRBV7-3; j_gene: TRBJ2-1; d_gene: NA; abundance: NA; CDR3aa: CASSFGQSYNEQFF; CDR3nt: TGTGCCAGCAGCTTCGGACAGTCCTACAATGAGCAGTTCTTC
v_gene: TRBV4-2; j_gene: TRBJ1-2; d_gene: NA; abundance: once; CDR3aa: CASSQDNGSNGYTF; CDR3nt: TGTGCCAGCAGCCAAGACAACGGTTCCAATGGCTACACCTTC
v_gene: TRBV19; j_gene: TRBJ1-2; d_gene: NA; abundance: NA; CDR3aa: CASSIDLGFEHYGYTF; CDR3nt: TGTGCCAGTAGTATAGATTTGGGATTTGAGCACTATGGCTACACCTTC
v_gene: TRBV9; j_gene: TRBJ1-4; d_gene: NA; abundance: NA; CDR3aa: CASSTDGRPTNEKLFF; CDR3nt: TGTGCCAGCAGCACAGACGGCCGGCCTACTAATGAAAAACTGTTTTTT
v_gene: TRBV23-1; j_gene: TRBJ2-2; d_gene: TRBD1; abundance: NA; CDR3aa: CASSQSGTVNTGELFF; CDR3nt: TGCGCCAGCAGTCAATCCGGGACAGTGAACACCGGGGAGCTGTTTTTT
v_gene: TRBV7-9; j_gene: TRBJ2-1; d_gene: NA; abundance: NA; CDR3aa: CASSLVRGYDNEQFF; CDR3nt: TGTGCCAGCAGCTTAGTCAGGGGATACGACAATGAGCAGTTCTTC
v_gene: TRBV27; j_gene: TRBJ1-2; d_gene: NA; abundance: NA; CDR3aa: CASSSPDKVDGYTF; CDR3nt: TGTGCCAGCAGTTCCCCGGACAAGGTAGATGGCTACACCTTC
v_gene: TRBV9; j_gene: TRBJ2-2; d_gene: TRBD1; abundance: NA; CDR3aa: CASRGGFNTGELFF; CDR3nt: TGTGCCAGCAGAGGGGGCTTCAACACCGGGGAGCTGTTTTTT
v_gene: TRBV5-4; j_gene: TRBJ1-3; d_gene: NA; abundance: few; CDR3aa: CASSLAGRENTIYF; CDR3nt: TGTGCCAGCAGCTTGGCGGGCAGGGAAAACACCATATATTTT
v_gene: TRBV6-5; j_gene: TRBJ1-2; d_gene: TRBD1; abundance: NA; CDR3aa: CASSYLDRGMSGYTF; CDR3nt: TGTGCCAGCAGTTACTTGGACAGGGGGATGAGTGGCTACACCTTC
v_gene: TRBV5-5; j_gene: TRBJ1-2; d_gene: NA; abundance: NA; CDR3aa: CASSLEDGYTF; CDR3nt: TGTGCCAGCAGCTTAGAGGATGGCTACACCTTC
v_gene: TRBV28; j_gene: TRBJ1-5; d_gene: NA; abundance: NA; CDR3aa: CASSSGTGLNQPQHF; CDR3nt: TGTGCCAGCAGTTCGGGCACAGGGCTAAATCAGCCCCAGCATTTT
v_gene: TRBV5-1; j_gene: TRBJ2-7; d_gene: TRBD1; abundance: NA; CDR3aa: CASSQPGTGMNPISYEQYF; CDR3nt: TGCGCCAGCAGCCAGCCCGGGACAGGGATGAACCCGATCTCCTACGAGCAGTACTTC
v_gene: TRBV9; j_gene: TRBJ2-2; d_gene: NA; abundance: NA; CDR3aa: CASSVRVGYTGELFF; CDR3nt: TGTGCCAGCAGCGTGAGGGTAGGGTACACCGGGGAGCTGTTTTTT
v_gene: TRBV19; j_gene: TRBJ1-1; d_gene: NA; abundance: once; CDR3aa: CASSIVLNTEAFF; CDR3nt: TGTGCCAGTAGTATAGTCTTAAACACTGAAGCTTTCTTT
v_gene: TRBV6-5; j_gene: TRBJ1-5; d_gene: NA; abundance: once; CDR3aa: CASSYIGQPQHF; CDR3nt: TGTGCCAGCAGCTATATAGGTCAGCCCCAGCATTTT
v_gene: TRBV29-1; j_gene: TRBJ1-2; d_gene: NA; abundance: NA; CDR3aa: CSVEQLGGYTF; CDR3nt: TGCAGCGTTGAACAGTTGGGTGGCTACACCTTC
v_gene: TRBV25-1; j_gene: TRBJ1-4; d_gene: NA; abundance: NA; CDR3aa: CASSASRGQTNEKLFF; CDR3nt: TGTGCCAGCAGTGCATCTCGGGGGCAGACTAATGAAAAACTGTTTTTT
v_gene: TRBV4-1; j_gene: TRBJ2-7; d_gene: TRBD1; abundance: NA; CDR3aa: CASSQEYARAGGDSDEQYF; CDR3nt: TGCGCCAGCAGCCAAGAATACGCCCGGGCAGGGGGCGATTCGGACGAGCAGTACTTC
v_gene: TRBV7-3; j_gene: TRBJ1-2; d_gene: TRBD1; abundance: few; CDR3aa: CASSAQGGDYGYTF; CDR3nt: TGTGCCAGCAGCGCCCAGGGGGGGGACTATGGCTACACCTTC